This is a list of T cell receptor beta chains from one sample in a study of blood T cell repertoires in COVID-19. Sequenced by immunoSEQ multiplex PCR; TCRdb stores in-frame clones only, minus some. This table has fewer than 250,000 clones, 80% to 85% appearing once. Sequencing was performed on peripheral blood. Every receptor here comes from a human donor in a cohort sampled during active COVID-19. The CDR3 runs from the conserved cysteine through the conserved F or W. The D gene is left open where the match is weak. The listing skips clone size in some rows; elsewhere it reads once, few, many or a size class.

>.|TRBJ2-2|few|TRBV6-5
CASSTGISRGGELFF
TGTGCCAGCAGTACAGGGATCAGCCGGGGCGGGGAGCTGTTTTTT
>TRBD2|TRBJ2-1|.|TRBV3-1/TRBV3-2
CASSQQAGLAGDNEQFF
TGTGCCAGCAGCCAGCAGGCCGGACTAGCGGGGGACAATGAGCAGTTCTTC
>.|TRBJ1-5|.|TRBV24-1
CATSDHWGDQPQHF
TGTGCCACCAGTGACCACTGGGGCGATCAGCCCCAGCATTTT
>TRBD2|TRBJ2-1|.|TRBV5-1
CASSLVPSGSSYNEQFF
TGCGCCAGCAGCTTGGTACCTAGCGGAAGCTCCTACAATGAGCAGTTCTTC
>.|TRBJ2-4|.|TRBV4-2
CASSPARGVGDIQYF
TGTGCCAGCAGCCCGGCCAGGGGAGTCGGGGACATTCAGTACTTC
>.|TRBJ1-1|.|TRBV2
CASNRQMNTEAFF
TGTGCCAGTAACAGACAGATGAACACTGAAGCTTTCTTT
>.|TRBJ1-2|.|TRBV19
CASSPEGHPGYTF
TGTGCCAGTAGTCCCGAGGGACACCCTGGCTACACCTTC
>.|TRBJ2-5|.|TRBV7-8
CASSPHKETQYF
TGTGCCAGCAGCCCACATAAAGAGACCCAGTACTTC
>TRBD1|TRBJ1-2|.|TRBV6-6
CASGQTGEGYTF
TGTGCCAGCGGACAGACAGGGGAAGGCTACACCTTC
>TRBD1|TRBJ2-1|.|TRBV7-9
CASSFTGGYLLEGEQFF
TGTGCCAGCAGCTTCACAGGGGGGTATCTGTTAGAAGGGGAGCAGTTCTTC
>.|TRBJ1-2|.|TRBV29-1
CSVEDPGGYGYTF
TGCAGCGTTGAAGATCCCGGGGGCTATGGCTACACCTTC
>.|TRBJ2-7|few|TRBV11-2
CASSVQPSSREQYF
TGTGCCAGCAGCGTCCAACCCTCTTCGCGGGAGCAGTACTTC
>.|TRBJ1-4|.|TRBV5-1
CASSLDRPLNEKLFF
TGCGCCAGCAGCTTGGACAGACCACTTAATGAAAAACTGTTTTTT
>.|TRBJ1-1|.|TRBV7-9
CASSLGFGTGSEAFF
TGTGCCAGCAGCTTAGGCTTCGGCACGGGTTCCGAAGCTTTCTTT
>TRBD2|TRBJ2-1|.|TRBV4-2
CASRLAGNNEQFF
TGTGCCAGCAGATTAGCGGGGAACAATGAGCAGTTCTTC
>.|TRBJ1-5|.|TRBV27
CASRSPSGESQHF
TGTGCCAGCAGGTCCCCCTCCGGGGAATCCCAGCATTTT
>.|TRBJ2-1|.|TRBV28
CASSTSGLNFYNEQFF
TGTGCCAGCAGCACCTCCGGACTAAATTTCTACAATGAGCAGTTCTTC
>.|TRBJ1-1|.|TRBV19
CASFSDQGWTEAFF
TGTGCCAGTTTTTCGGATCAGGGATGGACTGAAGCTTTCTTT
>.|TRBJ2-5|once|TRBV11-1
CASSWGRQETQYF
TGTGCCAGCAGTTGGGGCAGGCAAGAGACCCAGTACTTC
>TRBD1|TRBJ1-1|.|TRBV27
CASSSGTGVGNTEAFF
TGTGCCAGCAGTTCCGGGACAGGGGTTGGGAACACTGAAGCTTTCTTT
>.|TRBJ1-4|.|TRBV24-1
CATSGTGDPTEKLFF
TGTGCCACCAGTGGAACAGGCGATCCAACTGAAAAACTGTTTTTT
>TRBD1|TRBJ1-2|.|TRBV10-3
CAISRQGDPQSYTF
TGTGCCATCAGTCGACAGGGGGACCCCCAAAGCTACACCTTC
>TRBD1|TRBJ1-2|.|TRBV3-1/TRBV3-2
CASSQEDREGGYTF
TGTGCCAGCAGCCAAGAGGACAGGGAGGGTGGCTACACCTTC
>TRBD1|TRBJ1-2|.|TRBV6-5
CASSSDGQGIYGYTF
TGTGCCAGCAGCTCAGACGGACAGGGCATCTATGGCTACACCTTC
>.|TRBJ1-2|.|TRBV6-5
CASTHGPQAPGYTF
TGTGCCAGCACCCACGGGCCACAGGCTCCAGGCTACACCTTC
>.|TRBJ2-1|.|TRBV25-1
CASSPSKAGLYNEQFF
TGTGCCAGCAGTCCGTCAAAAGCGGGCCTCTACAATGAGCAGTTCTTC
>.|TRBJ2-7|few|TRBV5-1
CASSLPTGNLDEQYF
TGCGCCAGCAGCTTGCCAACAGGGAATTTGGACGAGCAGTACTTC
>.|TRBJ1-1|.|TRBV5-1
CASREQRGNTEAFF
TGCGCCAGCAGAGAGCAACGGGGGAACACTGAAGCTTTCTTT
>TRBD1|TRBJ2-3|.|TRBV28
CASSTWGGTGRSTDTQYF
TGTGCCAGCAGTACCTGGGGAGGGACAGGGAGAAGCACAGATACGCAGTATTTT
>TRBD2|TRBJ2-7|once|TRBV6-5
CASSSLAGVQYF
TGTGCCAGCAGTTCGTTAGCGGGAGTGCAGTACTTC
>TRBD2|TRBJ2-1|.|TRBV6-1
CASRERWGGTNYNEQFF
TGTGCCAGCAGGGAAAGGTGGGGAGGGACTAACTACAATGAGCAGTTCTTC
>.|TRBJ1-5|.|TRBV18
CASSRDGGHNQPQHF
TGTGCCAGCTCACGAGATGGGGGACACAATCAGCCCCAGCATTTT
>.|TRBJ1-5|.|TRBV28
CASTPVGEPSNQPQHF
TGTGCCAGCACCCCGGTCGGGGAACCTAGCAATCAGCCCCAGCATTTT
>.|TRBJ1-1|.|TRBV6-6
CASIYNLGREAFF
TGTGCCAGCATATACAATTTGGGGAGGGAAGCTTTCTTT
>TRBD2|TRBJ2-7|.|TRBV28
CASSPAGGPRGNEQYF
TGTGCCAGCAGTCCCGCGGGGGGGCCCCGAGGCAACGAGCAGTACTTC
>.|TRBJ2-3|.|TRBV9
CASSGAGSAPLTQYF
TGTGCCAGCAGCGGAGCAGGTTCTGCGCCTCTCACGCAGTATTTT
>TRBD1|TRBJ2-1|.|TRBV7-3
CASSSQGAVNEQFF
TGTGCCAGCAGCTCACAGGGGGCGGTCAATGAGCAGTTCTTC
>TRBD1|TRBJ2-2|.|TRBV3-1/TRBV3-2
CASSRPGTGGRGELFF
TGTGCCAGCAGCCGTCCCGGGACAGGGGGCCGCGGGGAGCTGTTTTTT
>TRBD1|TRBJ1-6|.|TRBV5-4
CASSLGQGFSPLHF
TGTGCCAGCAGCTTGGGACAGGGGTTTTCACCCCTCCACTTT
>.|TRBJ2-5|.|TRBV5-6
CASSRDSSARQETQYF
TGTGCCAGCAGCCGTGACTCCTCAGCCCGCCAAGAGACCCAGTACTTC
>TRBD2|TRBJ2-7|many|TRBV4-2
CASSQEGEGYYEQYF
TGTGCCAGCAGCCAAGAAGGGGAGGGGTACTACGAGCAGTACTTC
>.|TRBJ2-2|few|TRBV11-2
CASSFFIEGGRAGELFF
TGTGCCAGCAGCTTTTTTATAGAGGGGGGGCGGGCCGGGGAGCTGTTTTTT
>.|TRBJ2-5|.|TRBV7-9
CASSLAGGKETQYF
TGTGCCAGCAGCTTAGCGGGGGGAAAAGAGACCCAGTACTTC
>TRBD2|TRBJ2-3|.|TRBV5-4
CASSDGLAGGPRNTQYF
TGTGCCAGCAGCGACGGACTAGCGGGAGGGCCCAGAAATACGCAGTATTTT
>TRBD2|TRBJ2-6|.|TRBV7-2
CASSPGGSGANVLTF
TGTGCCAGCAGCCCGGGGGGGTCTGGGGCCAACGTCCTGACTTTC
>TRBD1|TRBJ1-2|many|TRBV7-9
CASSSPGQDLYGYTF
TGTGCCAGCAGCTCGCCGGGACAGGATTTATATGGCTACACCTTC
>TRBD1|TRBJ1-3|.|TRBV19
CASSRTGRNSGNTIYF
TGTGCCAGTTCCCGGACAGGGAGGAACTCTGGAAACACCATATATTTT
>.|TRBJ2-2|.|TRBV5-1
CASSLTESNTGELFF
TGCGCCAGCAGCTTGACAGAGTCGAACACCGGGGAGCTGTTTTTT
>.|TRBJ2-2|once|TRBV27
CASRTQTALNTGELFF
TGTGCCAGCAGAACCCAGACAGCCTTGAACACCGGGGAGCTGTTTTTT
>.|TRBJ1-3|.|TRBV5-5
CASSLLLYSGNTIYF
TGTGCCAGCAGCTTATTATTGTATTCTGGAAACACCATATATTTT
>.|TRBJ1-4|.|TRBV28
CASSLGQGKGKLFF
TGTGCCAGCAGTTTGGGGCAGGGAAAGGGAAAACTGTTTTTT
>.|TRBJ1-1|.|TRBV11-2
CASSWRERAGAFF
TGTGCCAGCAGCTGGAGGGAAAGGGCAGGGGCTTTCTTT
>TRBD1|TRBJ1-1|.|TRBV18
CASSPQQGTEAFF
TGTGCCAGCTCACCTCAACAGGGGACTGAAGCTTTCTTT
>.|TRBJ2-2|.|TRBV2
CASSLLAGTGELFF
TGTGCCAGCAGTCTCCTGGCGGGGACCGGGGAGCTGTTTTTT
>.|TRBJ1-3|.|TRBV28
CASSSHGERYSGNTIYF
TGTGCCAGCAGTTCGCATGGGGAGAGATACTCTGGAAACACCATATATTTT